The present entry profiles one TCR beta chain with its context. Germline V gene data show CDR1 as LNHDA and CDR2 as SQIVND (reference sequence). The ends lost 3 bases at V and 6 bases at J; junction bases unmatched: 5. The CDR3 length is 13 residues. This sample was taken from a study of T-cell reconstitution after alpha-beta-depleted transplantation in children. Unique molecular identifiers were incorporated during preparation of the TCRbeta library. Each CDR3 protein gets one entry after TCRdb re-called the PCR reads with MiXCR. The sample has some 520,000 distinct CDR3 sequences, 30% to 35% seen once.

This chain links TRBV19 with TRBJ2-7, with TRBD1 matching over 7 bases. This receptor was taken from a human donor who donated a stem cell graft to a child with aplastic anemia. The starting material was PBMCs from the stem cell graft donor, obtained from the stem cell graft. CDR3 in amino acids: CASSMRGRGEQYF. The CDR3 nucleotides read TGTGCCAGTAGTATGAGGGGGCGAGGCGAGCAGTACTTC.